This T cell receptor (beta chain) derives from a study of blood T cells in healthy people across ages. Details on this clonotype: The target antigen is unknown.

Regarding the study as a whole: Older age coincided with a roughly linear decline in TCR beta diversity per million T cells.

The J segment lost 4 bases and the V segment lost 2 bases, leaving 0 bases of the junction unmatched. The CDR3 runs to 13 residues. Germline loops: CDR1 DFQATT, CDR2 SNEGSKA (reference sequence). Sample-barcoded 5' priming and a J-beta primer mix drove a second PCR of roughly 6 to 12 cycles. CDR3-containing paired-end reads numbered at least 2.5 million in each sample. Using its own MiXCR run on the 5' RACE reads, TCRdb lists one record per CDR3 protein. The table lists around 1.5 million distinct CDR3 sequences, roughly 59% of them singletons, with about 6.3% in the top ten. The material sequenced was blood. This clonotype originated in a young man in good health. The chain joins TRBV20-1 to TRBJ2-3; TRBD2 matches at 10 bases. Written as DNA, the CDR3 is TGCAGTGCTAGACTAGCGGGGGCAGATACGCAGTATTTT. Residues: CSARLAGADTQYF.